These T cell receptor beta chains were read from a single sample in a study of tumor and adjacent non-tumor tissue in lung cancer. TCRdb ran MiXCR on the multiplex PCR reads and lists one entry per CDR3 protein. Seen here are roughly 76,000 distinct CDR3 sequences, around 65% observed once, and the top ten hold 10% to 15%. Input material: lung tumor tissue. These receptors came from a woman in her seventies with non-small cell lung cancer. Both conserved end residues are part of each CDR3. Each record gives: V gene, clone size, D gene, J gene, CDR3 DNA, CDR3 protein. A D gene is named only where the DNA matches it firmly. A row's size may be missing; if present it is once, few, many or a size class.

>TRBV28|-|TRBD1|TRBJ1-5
TGTGCCAGCAGCTTCTTACCTGGGACAGCCTCGAGCAGCCAGCCCCAGCATTTT
CASSFLPGTASSSQPQHF
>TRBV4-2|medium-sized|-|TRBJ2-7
TGTGCCAGCAGCCAAGAAGATGAGCAGTACTTC
CASSQEDEQYF
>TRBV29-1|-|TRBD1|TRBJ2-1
TGCAACGTACAACAGGGGGCTAGAGATAATGAGCAGTTCTTC
CNVQQGARDNEQFF
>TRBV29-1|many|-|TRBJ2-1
TGCAGCGTTAAGCCGCCCTACAATGAGCAGTTCTTC
CSVKPPYNEQFF
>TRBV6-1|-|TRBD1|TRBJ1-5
TGTGCCAGCAGTTTGGTCCAGGGGGCATTAAGCAATCAGCCCCAGTACTTT
CASSLVQGALSNQPQYF
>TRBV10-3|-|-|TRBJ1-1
TGTACCATCAGCGCGAACGGGGGGGACACTGAAGCTTTCTTT
CTISANGGDTEAFF
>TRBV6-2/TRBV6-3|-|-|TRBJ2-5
TGTGCCAGCTTCACTCATTCGGACTACGTCCAAGAGACCCAGTACTTC
CASFTHSDYVQETQYF
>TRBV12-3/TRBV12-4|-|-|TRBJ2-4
TGTGCCAGCAGTTTAAGGCAGCAAGACATTCAGTACTTT
CASSLRQQDIQYF
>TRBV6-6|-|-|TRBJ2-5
TGTACCAGCAGTTACCGAGGCAACTCGGATCGGGAGAGCCAGTACTTC
CTSSYRGNSDRESQYF
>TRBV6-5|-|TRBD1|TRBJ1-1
TGTGCCAGTAGGGGACAGAGGAACACTGAAGCTTTCTTT
CASRGQRNTEAFF